This entry is about one TCR beta chain. This record comes from a study of cytotoxic CD8 clonotypes in ibrutinib-treated CLL. About the research overall: Among responders, roughly 25 were partial and 2 complete; after median approximately 6 years, approximately 15 stayed remitted and 12 progressed.

The junction had 1 base not matched to a gene; V was cut back by 3 bases and J by 2 bases. Germline V gene sequence: CDR1 LNHDA, CDR2 SQIVND (reference sequence). This CDR3 has 14 residues. The assay was immunoSEQ multiplex PCR, and TCRdb's table has in-frame clones only and misses some. Of some 130,000 clones in the sample, 70% to 90% were seen once. This chain uses TRBV19 with TRBJ2-1; 7 nucleotides agree with TRBD2. The sample in question was PBMCs, obtained after 24 months of ibrutinib treatment. The TCR comes from a human donor with chronic lymphocytic leukemia. The CDR3 region is CASSIGTTYNEQFF. CDR3 nucleotides: TGTGCCAGTAGTATCGGGACTACCTACAATGAGCAGTTCTTC.